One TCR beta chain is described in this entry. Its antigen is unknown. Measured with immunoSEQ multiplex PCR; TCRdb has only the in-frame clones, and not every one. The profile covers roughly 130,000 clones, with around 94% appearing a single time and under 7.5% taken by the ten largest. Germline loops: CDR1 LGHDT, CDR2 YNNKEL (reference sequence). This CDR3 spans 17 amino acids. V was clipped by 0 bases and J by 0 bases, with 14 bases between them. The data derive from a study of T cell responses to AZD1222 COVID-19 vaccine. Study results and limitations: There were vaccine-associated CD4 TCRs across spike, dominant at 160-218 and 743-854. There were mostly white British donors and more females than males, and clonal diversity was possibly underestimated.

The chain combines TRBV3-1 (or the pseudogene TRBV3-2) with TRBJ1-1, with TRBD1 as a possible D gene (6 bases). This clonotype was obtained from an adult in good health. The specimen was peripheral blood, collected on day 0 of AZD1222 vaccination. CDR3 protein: CASSQELGGHLNTEAFF. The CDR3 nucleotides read TGTGCCAGCAGCCAAGAGTTGGGGGGACACCTGAACACTGAAGCTTTCTTT.